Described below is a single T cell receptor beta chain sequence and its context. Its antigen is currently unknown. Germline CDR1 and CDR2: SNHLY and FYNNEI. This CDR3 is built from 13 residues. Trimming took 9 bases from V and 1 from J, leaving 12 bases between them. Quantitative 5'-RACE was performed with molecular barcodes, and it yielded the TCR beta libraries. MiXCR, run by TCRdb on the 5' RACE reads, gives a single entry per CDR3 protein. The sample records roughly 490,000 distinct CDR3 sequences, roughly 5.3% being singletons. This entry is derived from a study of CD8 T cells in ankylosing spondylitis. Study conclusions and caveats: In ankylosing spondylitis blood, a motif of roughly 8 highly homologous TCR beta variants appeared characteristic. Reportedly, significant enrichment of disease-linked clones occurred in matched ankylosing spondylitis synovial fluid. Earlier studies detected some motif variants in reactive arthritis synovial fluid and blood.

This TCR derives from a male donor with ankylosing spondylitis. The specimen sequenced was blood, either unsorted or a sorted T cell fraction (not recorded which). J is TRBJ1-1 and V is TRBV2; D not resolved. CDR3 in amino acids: CARSFVSNTEAFF. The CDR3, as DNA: TGTGCCAGGTCGTTCGTCTCGAACACTGAAGCTTTCTTT.